This entry lists 3 T cell receptor beta chains sequenced from one sample in a study of blood T cells in healthy people across ages. Together with a sample-barcoded 5' primer, a J-beta primer mix was included in a second PCR lasting about 7 to 12 cycles. TCRdb used MiXCR to reprocess the 5' RACE reads, holding one entry per CDR3 protein. Counted here are over 700,000 distinct CDR3 sequences, around a quarter occurring once; the ten biggest clones make up more than 8.5%. Another study also made use of these data, one on T cells of mothers and their children.

Sequencing was done on a sample of blood. Receptors were obtained from a boy between 10 and 17 years old in good health.

The chain is built from TRBV25-1 and TRBJ1-5; D perhaps matches TRBD1 (5 bases). From germline, CDR1 is MGHDK and CDR2 SYGVNS. V was pared by 5 bases and J by 3 bases, with 8 bases between. CDR3 length: 13 residues. CDR3 in DNA: TGTGCCAGCAGTAGGGGTACCAATCAGCCCCAGCATTTT. Translation: CASSRGTNQPQHF.

The chain carries TRBV7-9 and TRBJ2-5; 8 bases align to TRBD2. This CDR3 contains 16 residues. V gave up 0 bases and J gave up 1 base; unmatched junction bases: 4. In germline, CDR1 is SEHNR, CDR2 FQNEAQ (reference sequence). The CDR3 nucleotides are TGTGCCAGCAGCTTAGCCCCCCTAGCGGGCCAAGAGACCCAGTACTTC. This codes for CASSLAPLAGQETQYF.

The J gene is TRBJ2-7, the V gene TRBV6-5; D gene unclear. The CDR3 covers 14 residues. V lost 5 bases to trimming and J lost 0 bases, with 11 bases between them. Germline V CDR1 and CDR2: MNHEY, SVGAGI. CDR3 DNA sequence: TGTGCCAGCAGTCTAAGGTGGGGCTCCTACGAGCAGTACTTC. The encoded protein is CASSLRWGSYEQYF.